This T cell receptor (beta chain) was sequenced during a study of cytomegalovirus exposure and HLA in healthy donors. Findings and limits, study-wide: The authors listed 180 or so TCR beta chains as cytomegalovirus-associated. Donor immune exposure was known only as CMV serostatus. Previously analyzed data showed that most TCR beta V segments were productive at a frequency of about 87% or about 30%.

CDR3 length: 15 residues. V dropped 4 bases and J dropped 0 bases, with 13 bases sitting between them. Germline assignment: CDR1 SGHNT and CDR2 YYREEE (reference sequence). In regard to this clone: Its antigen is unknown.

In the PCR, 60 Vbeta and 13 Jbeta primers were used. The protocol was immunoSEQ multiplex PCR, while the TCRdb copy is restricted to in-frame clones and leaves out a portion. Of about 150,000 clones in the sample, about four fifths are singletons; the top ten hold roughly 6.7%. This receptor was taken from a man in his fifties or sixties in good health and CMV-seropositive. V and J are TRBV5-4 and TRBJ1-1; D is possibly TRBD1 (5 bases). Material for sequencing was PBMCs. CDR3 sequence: CASSLDGGMNTEAFF. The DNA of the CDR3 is TGTGCCAGCAGCCTGGACGGGGGAATGAACACTGAAGCTTTCTTT. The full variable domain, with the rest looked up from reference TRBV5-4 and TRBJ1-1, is ETGVTQSPTHLIKTRGQQVTLRCSSQSGHNTVSWYQQALGQGPQFIFQYYREEENGRGNFPPRFSGLQFPNYSSELNVNALELDDSALYLCASSLDGGMNTEAFFGQGTRLTVV.